The 21 T cell receptor beta chains below were found in one sample sequenced in a study of T cell responses to AZD1222 COVID-19 vaccine. The method was immunoSEQ multiplex PCR; TCRdb's version includes in-frame clones alone and lacks a portion of them. The table shows roughly 130,000 clones, with over 75% occurring only once. The specimen comprised peripheral blood, sampled on day 0 of AZD1222 vaccination. The receptors derive from an adult in good health.

The chain is built from TRBV5-4 and TRBJ1-6, with D maybe TRBD1 (6 bases). Trimming left V 4 bases short and J 0 bases short, with 17 bases between. CDR1 SGHNT and CDR2 YYREEE come from the germline V gene (reference sequence). The CDR3 contains 18 residues. In nucleotides, the CDR3 is TGTGCCAGCAGCCTTGGTATAGGGGGATCCTCCTATAATTCACCCCTCCACTTT. Encoded protein: CASSLGIGGSSYNSPLHF.

CDR3 nucleotides: TGTGCCAGCAGGGACAGTGGGTTGAACACTGAAGCTTTCTTT. Amino acid sequence: CASRDSGLNTEAFF. This rearrangement joins TRBV27 to TRBJ1-1, with D maybe TRBD1 (6 bases). The CDR3 consists of 14 residues. The V end lost 6 bases, the J end lost 0 bases, and 11 bases lay between the germline ends. CDR1 and CDR2 from the germline V gene are MNHEY and SMNVEV (reference sequence).

The chain carries TRBV5-4 and TRBJ2-3; 11 nucleotides match TRBD2. The germline V gene encodes CDR1 SGHNT and CDR2 YYREEE (reference sequence). J lost 7 bases, V lost 0 bases, and 10 bases had no gene match. This CDR3 comprises 17 residues. CDR3 nucleotides: TGTGCCAGCAGCTTGGCCACCGGGACTAGCGGTGCGTATACGCAGTATTTT. Amino acid sequence: CASSLATGTSGAYTQYF.

CDR3 sequence (DNA): TGTGCCAGCAAGGGATTCGCTGGGGATGGCTACACCTTC. As protein: CASKGFAGDGYTF. The chain carries TRBV6-5 and TRBJ1-2; no clear D. The CDR3 loop spans 13 amino acids. Trimming shortened V by 7 bases and J by 6 bases, and 15 bases separated the two germline ends. Germline CDR1 and CDR2: MNHEY and SVGAGI.

This chain connects TRBV6-5 to TRBJ1-5; D not certain. The CDR3 runs 13 residues. V gave up 5 bases and J gave up 5 bases, with 10 bases separating them. The germline CDR1 and CDR2 sequences are MNHEY and SVGAGI. This chain's CDR3 is CASSSSIYQPQHF. The CDR3 DNA reads as TGTGCCAGCAGTAGTTCGATTTATCAGCCCCAGCATTTT.

The chain links TRBV11-1 to TRBJ2-5; D could derive from TRBD1 or TRBD2 (5 bases each). V shed 5 bases and J shed 1 base, with 17 bases lying between them. The CDR3 is 16 amino acids. Germline V CDR1 and CDR2: SGHAT, FQDESV (reference sequence). The CDR3 sequence is CASSQSDRDLQETQYF. CDR3 coding DNA: TGTGCCAGCAGCCAATCGGATCGGGACCTCCAAGAGACCCAGTACTTC. Complete variable domain (other parts from reference TRBV11-1 and TRBJ2-5): EAEVAQSPRYKITEKSQAVAFWCDPISGHATLYWYRQILGQGPELLVQFQDESVVDDSQLPKDRFSAERLKGVDSTLKIQPAELGDSAMYLCASSQSDRDLQETQYFGPGTRLLVL.

The genes are TRBV5-8 and TRBJ2-5; 8 positions match TRBD1. V shed 4 bases and J 4 bases; nucleotides not matched to a gene: 9. From germline, CDR1 is SGHTS and CDR2 YDEGEE. CDR3 length: 15 residues. The CDR3 DNA follows: TGTGCCAGCAGCCCCGCCGGGACAGGCGGAGAGACCCAGTACTTC. Protein sequence: CASSPAGTGGETQYF.

The V and J genes are TRBV10-1 and TRBJ1-5; no clear D gene. CDR1 WNHNN and CDR2 SYGVQD come from the germline V gene (reference sequence). Trimming stripped 10 bases from V and 3 bases from J, with 25 bases between. This CDR3 has 17 amino acids. The CDR3: CAISNGLPKNSNQPQHF. The CDR3 DNA follows: TGCGCCATCAGCAATGGTCTTCCTAAAAACTCCAATCAGCCCCAGCATTTT.

This clone was picked up one time. V gene TRBV5-4 combines with J gene TRBJ1-2; tentative D call: TRBD1 (6 bases). The length of the CDR3 is 17 residues. Germline V CDR1 and CDR2: SGHNT, YYREEE (reference sequence). The germline V and J ends were trimmed by 2 bases and 8 bases, with 25 bases remaining between them. CDR3 sequence (DNA): TGTGCCAGCAGCTTCCGGGGGCGAGGGGACGGCGGAGGGGGCTACACCTTC. This encodes CASSFRGRGDGGGGYTF.

In this sample, this clone turned up once. Germline and junction disagree at one end, which may indicate a read error. The CDR3 nucleotides read TGTGCCAGCAGTGAACAGGGAGCCCTGCACACCGAAGCTTTCTTT. Translating gives CASSEQGALHTEAFF. The chain employs TRBV2 and TRBJ1-1; D perhaps matches TRBD1 (5 bases). The CDR3 extends over 15 amino acids. CDR1 is SNHLY and CDR2 is FYNNEI in the germline V gene.

The V gene is TRBV7-8, the J gene TRBJ1-5; D is undetermined. The germline V gene encodes CDR1 SGHVS and CDR2 FQNEAQ. The CDR3 extends over 13 amino acids. V dropped 6 bases and J dropped 9 bases, with 15 bases sitting between them. CDR3 nucleotide sequence: TGTGCCAGCAGGGGAAGAGAACTGGGGCCCCAGCATTTT. It is translated as CASRGRELGPQHF.

V is TRBV10-3 and J is TRBJ1-1; D possibly corresponds to TRBD1 (6 bases). The CDR3 length is 14 residues. Germline CDR1 and CDR2: ENHRY and SYGVKD. Trimming removed 5 bases at V and 3 bases at J, with 13 bases between. The CDR3 DNA sequence: TGTGCCATCAGTATCACAGGGAGAGACACTGAAGCTTTCTTT. Its translation: CAISITGRDTEAFF.

The V call is TRBV25-1, the J call TRBJ1-1, with D unclear. Germline-derived CDR1 and CDR2 are MGHDK and SYGVNS. The ends were cut back, 5 bases at V and 3 bases at J, with 10 bases in the middle. This CDR3 has 13 residues. The CDR3 loop is CASSSRRDTEAFF. The CDR3 DNA reads as TGTGCCAGCAGTAGCCGGAGAGACACTGAAGCTTTCTTT.

This chain uses TRBV15 with TRBJ1-1; TRBD1 agrees at 7 bases. The CDR3 consists of 15 residues. The germline V gene encodes CDR1 LNHNV and CDR2 YYDKDF (reference sequence). J was trimmed by 2 bases and V by 3 bases; bases with no gene match: 6. CDR3 sequence (DNA): TGTGCCACCAGCAGGGAAGGGACAGCTAACACTGAAGCTTTCTTT. The encoded protein is CATSREGTANTEAFF.

The chain uses TRBV7-3 and TRBJ2-5; D possibly corresponds to TRBD2 (5 bases). CDR3 length: 14 residues. Germline CDR1 and CDR2: SGHTA and FQGTGA. V was pared by 2 bases and J by 4 bases, with 11 bases between. Here the CDR3 DNA reads TGTGCCAGCAGCTTATCCAGGACTTCAGAGACCCAGTACTTC. Translating it yields CASSLSRTSETQYF.

The rearrangement joins TRBV9 to TRBJ2-3; TRBD2 agrees at 8 bases. The junction had 9 bases not matched to a gene; V was cut back by 0 bases and J by 6 bases. CDR3 length: 16 residues. CDR1 and CDR2 (germline): SGDLS, YYNGEE. The CDR3 DNA reads TGTGCCAGCAGCGTAGGGGACGGGAGGGCCGGGGATACGCAGTATTTT. Protein product: CASSVGDGRAGDTQYF.

The rearrangement uses TRBV3-1 (or the pseudogene TRBV3-2) and TRBJ2-7; D is possibly TRBD2 (6 bases). CDR3 length: 13 residues. V lost 3 bases to trimming and J lost 4 bases, with 10 bases between them. Germline V CDR1 and CDR2: LGHDT, YNNKEL (reference sequence). The CDR3 here is CASSQMGGYEQYF. The CDR3 region has the DNA TGTGCCAGCAGCCAGATGGGGGGTTACGAGCAGTACTTC.

The V gene is TRBV16, the J gene TRBJ1-5; D remains ambiguous. Germline V CDR1 and CDR2: KGHSY, FQNENV. V gave up 1 base and J gave up 5 bases, with 9 bases separating them. This CDR3 region has 14 residues. The CDR3 coding sequence is TGTGCCAGCAGCCAATTCCCGGGAGATCAGCCCCAGCATTTT. This codes for CASSQFPGDQPQHF. Using reference TRBV16 and TRBJ1-5 for the parts outside the CDR3, the full variable domain is GEEVAQTPKHLVRGEGQKAKLYCAPIKGHSYVFWYQQVLKNEFKFLISFQNENVFDETGMPKERFSAKCLPNSPCSLEIQATKLEDSAVYFCASSQFPGDQPQHFGDGTRLSIL.

The chain uses TRBV7-2 and TRBJ2-7, with 12 positions matching TRBD2. After removal of 2 bases from V and 4 bases from J, the junction contained 6 bases not matched to a gene. Germline lookup yields CDR1 SGHTA and CDR2 FQGNSA. This CDR3 region has 16 residues. In DNA form, the CDR3 reads TGTGCCAGCAGCTTATCAGGACTAGCGGGACCTTACGAGCAGTACTTC. The encoded protein is CASSLSGLAGPYEQYF.

There are a few counts of this clone. The genes are TRBV7-3 and TRBJ2-6; D is unresolved. Germline assignment: CDR1 SGHTA and CDR2 FQGTGA. The CDR3 spans 16 residues. V was trimmed by 1 base and J by 2 bases, leaving 9 bases between them. CDR3 nucleotide sequence: TGTGCCAGCAGCTTAAGCACTGGGGCTGGGGCCAACGTCCTGACTTTC. This codes for CASSLSTGAGANVLTF.

This CDR3 reads CASSSYRVGKNIQYF. The CDR3 DNA follows: TGTGCCAGTAGTTCCTACAGGGTAGGCAAAAACATTCAGTACTTC. The chain recombines TRBV19 with TRBJ2-4; the D gene is possibly TRBD1 (6 bases). Deletions cut 5 bases from V and 3 bases from J, with 14 bases between. Germline CDR1 is LNHDA and CDR2 is SQIVND (reference sequence). The length of the CDR3 is 15 residues.